This T cell receptor beta chain was sequenced during a study of OX40 agonist ivuxolimab in advanced cancers. Across the whole study: Patients received the agonistic anti-OX40 (CD134) antibody ivuxolimab. Participants could have had prior anti-PD-1, anti-PD-L1 or anti-CTLA-4 therapy, and less than 45% had some. Head and neck, renal cell, melanoma or hepatocellular carcinoma were the cancers that dose-escalation patients had. The study, taken as a whole, reports: At 0.1-3.0 mg/kg, partial responders had clonal expansion among the lowest observed.

About this clone itself: Its target is unknown.

Sequencing used immunoSEQ multiplex PCR; TCRdb keeps in-frame clones, though not all of them. In the table there are some 50,000 clones, more than 75% of which are singletons. This clonotype was sampled from an adult with an advanced solid tumor such as melanoma, head and neck, liver or kidney cancer. Source: CD4+ or CD8+ T cells sorted from blood, taken in a trial of the OX40 agonist ivuxolimab.

The CDR3 here is CAISEAGGQRSLAFF. The CDR3 nucleotides are TGTGCCATCAGTGAGGCTGGGGGGCAAAGGTCCCTGGCTTTCTTT. The chain is built from TRBV10-3 and TRBJ1-1, with D possibly matching TRBD1 (6 bases). CDR3 length equals 15 residues. Germline CDR1 reads ENHRY; CDR2 reads SYGVKD. The V and J ends lost 2 bases and 11 bases respectively, with 21 bases between them.